The present TCR beta chain was sequenced within a study of T cell repertoires in cytomegalovirus infection. The CDR3 is made up of 14 amino acids. Per the germline V gene, CDR1 is ENHRY and CDR2 is SYGVKD. Between the trimmed V and J ends, which lost 6 bases and 4 bases, there was a span of 14 bases. This clonotype was counted at least ten times. Each CDR3 protein is one row after TCRdb ran MiXCR on the reads. Among 120,000 to 150,000 distinct CDR3 sequences listed, 5.5% to 7% were seen once. This chain uses TRBV10-3 with TRBJ2-3, with D perhaps TRBD2 (7 bases). The receptor was isolated from a human donor in good health (CMV status not recorded). Some clones in this sample may be carry-over from other donors' samples. Sequencing used PBMCs. The CDR3 DNA reads as TGTGCCATCAGACCGGAGGGGGGGCCAGATACGCAGTATTTT. Amino acids: CAIRPEGGPDTQYF.